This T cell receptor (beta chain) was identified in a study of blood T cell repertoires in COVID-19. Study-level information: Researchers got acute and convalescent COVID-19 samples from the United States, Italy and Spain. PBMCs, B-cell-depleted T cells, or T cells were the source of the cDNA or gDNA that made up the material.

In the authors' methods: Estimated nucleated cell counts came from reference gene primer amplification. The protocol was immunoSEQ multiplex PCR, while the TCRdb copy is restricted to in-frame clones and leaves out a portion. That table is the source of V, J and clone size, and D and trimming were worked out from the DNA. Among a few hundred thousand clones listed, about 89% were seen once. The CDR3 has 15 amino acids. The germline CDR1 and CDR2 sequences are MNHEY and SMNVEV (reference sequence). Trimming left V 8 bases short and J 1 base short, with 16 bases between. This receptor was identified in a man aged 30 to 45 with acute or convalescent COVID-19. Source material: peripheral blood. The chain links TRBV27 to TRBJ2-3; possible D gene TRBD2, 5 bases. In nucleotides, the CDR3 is TGTGCCAGCTGCCGCACTCCCGGGGGCACAGATACGCAGTATTTT. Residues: CASCRTPGGTDTQYF.